These T cell receptor beta chains were read from a single sample in a study of T cells in Graves' hyperthyroidism and ophthalmopathy. TCRdb reprocessed the multiplex PCR reads with MiXCR, giving one entry per CDR3 protein. Here the sample spans about 600,000 distinct CDR3 sequences, approximately 14% being singletons. Sequencing was carried out using blood. These receptors all come from a woman aged 18-30 years with Graves' ophthalmopathy. Each CDR3 is given with its conserved first and last residue. Each record gives: J gene, D gene, V gene, clone size, CDR3 DNA, CDR3 protein. The D gene is left open where the match is weak. A clone size is listed for some rows: how often the clone was seen (once, few, many), or a class if it is expanded.

J gene: TRBJ2-1; D gene: -; V gene: TRBV28; clone size: -; CDR3 DNA: TGTGCCAGCAGTTTAGGTAGTCAGGGGCTAAGTGAGCAGTTCTTC; CDR3 protein: CASSLGSQGLSEQFF
J gene: TRBJ1-6; D gene: -; V gene: TRBV28; clone size: many; CDR3 DNA: TGTGCCAGCAGCCGACAGGCGAATTCACCCCTCCACTTT; CDR3 protein: CASSRQANSPLHF
J gene: TRBJ2-1; D gene: -; V gene: TRBV20-1; clone size: many; CDR3 DNA: TGCAGTGCTAGAGATGGTAGGAAGCGGATACTGAATGAGCAGTTCTTC; CDR3 protein: CSARDGRKRILNEQFF
J gene: TRBJ1-2; D gene: -; V gene: TRBV7-8; clone size: few; CDR3 DNA: TGTGCCAGCTCCAGGACCTCTAACTATGGCTACACCTTC; CDR3 protein: CASSRTSNYGYTF
J gene: TRBJ2-2; D gene: -; V gene: TRBV7-3; clone size: many; CDR3 DNA: TGTGCCAGCAGCCTCAGTCCACGGTTCGCGAACACCGGGGAGCTGTTTTTT; CDR3 protein: CASSLSPRFANTGELFF
J gene: TRBJ2-1; D gene: -; V gene: TRBV29-1; clone size: many; CDR3 DNA: TGCAGCGTTGAAGCTGGACTGGGGGTCAATGAGCAGTTCTTC; CDR3 protein: CSVEAGLGVNEQFF
J gene: TRBJ2-1; D gene: TRBD2; V gene: TRBV7-9; clone size: many; CDR3 DNA: TGTGCCAGCAGCTTATTAGCGGGTGCCGGCAATGAGCAGTTCTTC; CDR3 protein: CASSLLAGAGNEQFF
J gene: TRBJ2-1; D gene: -; V gene: TRBV14; clone size: many; CDR3 DNA: TGTGCCAGCAGCCAAGGGACACCCTACAATGAGCAGTTCTTC; CDR3 protein: CASSQGTPYNEQFF
J gene: TRBJ2-5; D gene: TRBD2; V gene: TRBV5-1; clone size: -; CDR3 DNA: TGCGCCAGCAGTAGGTCACTAGCGGGACAAGAGACCCAGTACTTC; CDR3 protein: CASSRSLAGQETQYF
J gene: TRBJ2-1; D gene: -; V gene: TRBV20-1; clone size: many; CDR3 DNA: TGCAGTGCTAGAGGACAGGGGGGAACTAGCGGCTACAATGAGCAGTTCTTC; CDR3 protein: CSARGQGGTSGYNEQFF
J gene: TRBJ2-5; D gene: TRBD1; V gene: TRBV2; clone size: many; CDR3 DNA: TGTGCCAGCAGCGCAGGGACAGGGAAAGAGACCCAGTACTTC; CDR3 protein: CASSAGTGKETQYF
J gene: TRBJ2-7; D gene: -; V gene: TRBV6-1; clone size: many; CDR3 DNA: TGTGCCAGCTCGATGACTATACCTTCGGCGGGCGAGCAGTACTTC; CDR3 protein: CASSMTIPSAGEQYF
J gene: TRBJ2-7; D gene: -; V gene: TRBV6-2/TRBV6-3; clone size: many; CDR3 DNA: TGTGCCAGCAGTTACGCCCAGGACAGTATTTCCTACGAGCAGTACTTC; CDR3 protein: CASSYAQDSISYEQYF
J gene: TRBJ2-2; D gene: -; V gene: TRBV24-1; clone size: -; CDR3 DNA: TGTGCCACCGGGAGCGAGGATAGCGGAAACACCGGGGAGCTGTTTTTT; CDR3 protein: CATGSEDSGNTGELFF
J gene: TRBJ2-3; D gene: -; V gene: TRBV3-1; clone size: many; CDR3 DNA: TGTGCCAGCACCTATCGGGGGACCACAGATACGCAGTATTTT; CDR3 protein: CASTYRGTTDTQYF
J gene: TRBJ1-5; D gene: -; V gene: TRBV6-6; clone size: many; CDR3 DNA: TGTGCCAGCAGTTACTCGTGGACGGATAGCAATCAGCCCCAGCATTTT; CDR3 protein: CASSYSWTDSNQPQHF
J gene: TRBJ2-3; D gene: -; V gene: TRBV6-2/TRBV6-3; clone size: many; CDR3 DNA: TGTGCCAGCAAGAGGGCAGCCACAGATACGCAGTATTTT; CDR3 protein: CASKRAATDTQYF
J gene: TRBJ2-7; D gene: TRBD2; V gene: TRBV12-5; clone size: -; CDR3 DNA: TGTGCTAGTGGTTTGGTTGGGGCGGGAGAGTACGAGCAGTACTTC; CDR3 protein: CASGLVGAGEYEQYF
J gene: TRBJ2-3; D gene: TRBD2; V gene: TRBV7-9; clone size: many; CDR3 DNA: TGTGCCAGCAGCTTCGGACTAGCATCAGATACGCAGTATTTT; CDR3 protein: CASSFGLASDTQYF
J gene: TRBJ1-2; D gene: -; V gene: TRBV10-3; clone size: many; CDR3 DNA: TGTGCCATCAGTGAGGGGGACACAGATCTGAGGGGCTACACCTTC; CDR3 protein: CAISEGDTDLRGYTF
J gene: TRBJ2-4; D gene: -; V gene: TRBV11-1; clone size: many; CDR3 DNA: TGTGCCAGCAGCTTAGCTACCCGGGGTATCGCGGACATTCAGTACTTC; CDR3 protein: CASSLATRGIADIQYF
J gene: TRBJ1-1; D gene: -; V gene: TRBV12-3/TRBV12-4; clone size: many; CDR3 DNA: TGTGCCAGCACCCCAGATGGGGGGGCAGTGGAAGCTTTCTTT; CDR3 protein: CASTPDGGAVEAFF
J gene: TRBJ1-6; D gene: TRBD1; V gene: TRBV11-1; clone size: many; CDR3 DNA: TGTGCCAGCAGCCGGACAGGGAGCTCCTATAATTCACCCCTCCACTTT; CDR3 protein: CASSRTGSSYNSPLHF
J gene: TRBJ2-1; D gene: TRBD1; V gene: TRBV9; clone size: many; CDR3 DNA: TGTGCCAGTGCTGGGACAGCCTACAATGAGCAGTTCTTC; CDR3 protein: CASAGTAYNEQFF
J gene: TRBJ2-5; D gene: -; V gene: TRBV30; clone size: many; CDR3 DNA: TGTGCCTGGAGTGCCGGGACTTCATTTCAGTACTTC; CDR3 protein: CAWSAGTSFQYF
J gene: TRBJ1-1; D gene: TRBD1; V gene: TRBV5-1; clone size: few; CDR3 DNA: TGCGCCAGCAGCTTGGCGAGTCTTGAGACAGGGGGCACTGAAGCTTTCTTT; CDR3 protein: CASSLASLETGGTEAFF
J gene: TRBJ2-1; D gene: -; V gene: TRBV20-1; clone size: many; CDR3 DNA: TGCAGTGCAGAAGCAGGGGGGGAGTTCTTC; CDR3 protein: CSAEAGGEFF
J gene: TRBJ2-7; D gene: -; V gene: TRBV14; clone size: few; CDR3 DNA: TGTGCCAGCAGCGGGGTAAGGAGCCACGAGCAGTACTTC; CDR3 protein: CASSGVRSHEQYF
J gene: TRBJ1-5; D gene: TRBD1; V gene: TRBV20-1; clone size: -; CDR3 DNA: TGCAGTGCTAGACCCAGGGGGGGCAACTTGCATTTT; CDR3 protein: CSARPRGGNLHF